Shown below are 20 T cell receptor beta chains from a single sample sequenced in a study of cytomegalovirus exposure and HLA in healthy donors. TCRdb's table, derived via immunoSEQ multiplex PCR, lists solely in-frame clones and lacks some. Here the sample spans roughly 150,000 clones, around nine tenths being singletons. Sequencing used PBMCs. These receptors all stem from a woman under 30 in good health and CMV-seropositive.

This clone was seen more than once but under ten times. This chain uses TRBV15 with TRBJ1-1; possible D gene TRBD1, 6 bases. This CDR3 region has 13 residues. The germline CDR1 and CDR2 sequences are LNHNV and YYDKDF (reference sequence). V lost 1 base and J 9 bases, leaving 12 bases between the germline ends. The CDR3 reads CATSRVGRGQAFF. CDR3 bases: TGTGCCACCAGCAGAGTTGGCAGGGGCCAAGCTTTCTTT.

The rearrangement joins TRBV7-2 to TRBJ2-7; D call uncertain. V lost 3 bases to trimming and J lost 3 bases, with 9 bases between them. This CDR3 region has 13 residues. The germline CDR1 and CDR2 sequences are SGHTA and FQGNSA. The CDR3 bases are TGTGCCAGCAGCTTGGTTGCGGACTACGAGCAGTACTTC. It encodes CASSLVADYEQYF.

The chain has TRBV2 and TRBJ1-5; D remains ambiguous. The CDR3 loop spans 15 amino acids. The germline gives CDR1 SNHLY, CDR2 FYNNEI. The germline V and J ends were trimmed by 2 bases and 6 bases, with 14 bases remaining between them. The CDR3 protein is CASSELLSSLQPQHF. CDR3 coding DNA: TGTGCCAGCAGTGAACTTTTGTCCTCTCTTCAGCCCCAGCATTTT.

The chain has TRBV11-2 and TRBJ2-6; D unclear. This CDR3 region has 13 residues. V was trimmed by 6 bases and J by 2 bases, leaving 5 bases between them. From germline, CDR1 is SGHAT and CDR2 FQNNGV. The DNA of the CDR3 is TGTGCCAGCAGAAACACTGGGGCCAACGTCCTGACTTTC. It encodes CASRNTGANVLTF.

This clone is a singleton in its sample. The chain has TRBV6-5 and TRBJ1-3, with unresolved D. Germline CDR1 MNHEY, CDR2 SVGAGI. Trimming cost V 5 bases and J 2 bases, with 13 bases left between them. This CDR3 region has 15 residues. The CDR3 is CASSRAGTPGNTIYF. The CDR3 coding sequence is TGTGCCAGCAGTCGCGCGGGTACCCCTGGAAACACCATATATTTT.

In DNA form, the CDR3 reads TGCAGCGTTGAGACAGGGGGCGGCGAGCAGTACTTC. Its translation: CSVETGGGEQYF. This chain uses TRBV29-1 with TRBJ2-7; 10 nucleotides match TRBD1. From germline, CDR1 is SQVTM and CDR2 ANQGSEA. The J segment lost 6 bases and the V segment lost 3 bases, leaving 2 bases of the junction unmatched. This CDR3 region has 12 residues.

The V call is TRBV30, the J call TRBJ1-3; 8 nucleotides align to TRBD1. The CDR3 has 16 residues. J gave up 2 bases and V 6 bases, and 12 bases lay outside the gene matches. CDR1 GTSNPN and CDR2 SVGIG come from the germline V gene (reference sequence). The DNA of the CDR3 is TGTGCCTGCGCGGTTGCAGGGGGCTTCACTGGAAACACCATATATTTT. It yields the protein CACAVAGGFTGNTIYF. Supplemented by reference TRBV30 and TRBJ1-3, the full variable domain reads SQTIHQWPATLVQPVGSPLSLECTVEGTSNPNLYWYRQAAGRGLQLLFYSVGIGQISSEVPQNLSASRPQDRQFILSSKKLLLSDSGFYLCACAVAGGFTGNTIYFGEGSWLTVV.

This rearrangement joins TRBV7-9 to TRBJ2-7; no reliable D call. The CDR3 consists of 13 residues. Germline-derived CDR1 and CDR2 are SEHNR and FQNEAQ (reference sequence). Trimming took 2 bases from V and 3 from J, leaving 8 bases between them. The CDR3 DNA sequence: TGTGCCAGCAGCTTAACAGACCTCTACGAGCAGTACTTC. Amino acid sequence: CASSLTDLYEQYF.

The chain is built from TRBV7-2 and TRBJ2-1; D is undetermined. Germline values: CDR1 SGHTA, CDR2 FQGNSA. The CDR3 runs to 12 residues. The V end was cut by 1 base, the J end by 9 bases, with 7 bases between. The CDR3: CASSLVLSEQFF. The CDR3 DNA reads as TGTGCCAGCAGCTTAGTGCTCAGTGAGCAGTTCTTC.

The gene calls are TRBV7-8 and TRBJ2-5; 8 nucleotides align to TRBD2. This CDR3 is built from 15 residues. J was trimmed by 5 bases and V by 4 bases; bases with no gene match: 9. CDR1 is SGHVS and CDR2 is FQNEAQ in the germline V gene. The chain's CDR3 is CASSSQSGGGETQYF. DNA of the CDR3: TGTGCCAGCAGCTCCCAAAGCGGGGGAGGGGAGACCCAGTACTTC.

The chain links TRBV7-9 to TRBJ1-2; D ambiguous. This CDR3 spans 11 amino acids. The ends were cut back, 4 bases at V and 3 bases at J, with 3 bases in the middle. CDR1 and CDR2 (germline): SEHNR, FQNEAQ (reference sequence). Written as DNA, the CDR3 is TGTGCCAGCAGCTCAGACTATGGCTACACCTTC. Encoded protein: CASSSDYGYTF.

The table lists this clone with a count of one. The DNA for the CDR3 is TGTGCCAGCAGGGGACTAGCCATCTACAATGAGCAGTTCTTC. As protein: CASRGLAIYNEQFF. The V gene is TRBV25-1, the J gene TRBJ2-1; TRBD2 matches 9 bases. From germline, CDR1 is MGHDK and CDR2 SYGVNS. V shed 6 bases and J 3 bases; nucleotides not matched to a gene: 3. The CDR3 length is 14 residues.

This chain connects TRBV28 to TRBJ1-2, with D possibly being TRBD1 (5 bases). Germline lookup yields CDR1 MDHEN and CDR2 SYDVKM. CDR3 size: 12 residues. The V gene lost 4 bases and the J gene lost 5 bases, with 8 bases spanning the gap. The CDR3 nucleotides read TGTGCCAGCAGTTCGGACACTTATGGCTACACCTTC. Amino acid sequence: CASSSDTYGYTF.

This clone was seen just once. V usage is TRBV6-5 and J usage is TRBJ1-2, with D possibly being TRBD1 (5 bases). V was cut by 6 bases and J by 8 bases, with 19 bases left in between. The CDR3 has 14 amino acids. Germline CDR1 and CDR2: MNHEY and SVGAGI. CDR3 amino acids: CASSSGRGMRGYTF. For the CDR3, the DNA is TGTGCCAGCAGCTCGGGACGGGGGATGAGAGGCTACACCTTC.

As regards this clone: At the DNA level, this CDR3 is encoded by other sequences in the same sample as well. This chain connects TRBV6-5 to TRBJ1-5; a possible D gene is TRBD1 (5 bases). V was shortened by 2 bases and J by 3 bases, with 8 bases between the two germline ends. Germline CDR1 is MNHEY and CDR2 is SVGAGI. The CDR3 is 14 residues long. Here the CDR3 reads CASSYGGSNQPQHF. In DNA form, the CDR3 reads TGTGCCAGCAGTTACGGGGGGTCCAATCAGCCCCAGCATTTT.

This clone was counted many times. V is TRBV12-5 and J is TRBJ2-1; D possibly corresponds to TRBD1 (5 bases). CDR1 LGHNT and CDR2 FRNRAP come from the germline V gene. Trimming removed 0 bases at V and 5 bases at J, with 11 bases between. The CDR3 has 15 residues. The CDR3 DNA follows: TGTGCTAGTGGTTTGGTACAGGACCCAAACAATGAGCAGTTCTTC. The encoded protein is CASGLVQDPNNEQFF.

This clone was detected once. The chain combines TRBV9 with TRBJ2-4, with a possible D match to TRBD2 (6 bases). CDR1 and CDR2 from the germline V gene are SGDLS and YYNGEE. The CDR3 has 17 residues. Trimming cost V 0 bases and J 3 bases, with 16 bases left between them. Here the CDR3 DNA reads TGTGCCAGCAGCGTAGCTGGCGGGATCGGGGGCAAAAACATTCAGTACTTC. This encodes CASSVAGGIGGKNIQYF.

The chain employs TRBV5-1 and TRBJ1-1; D might be TRBD1 (6 bases). This CDR3 contains 15 residues. Trimming removed 0 bases at V and 2 bases at J, with 11 bases between. CDR1 is SGHRS and CDR2 is YFSETQ in the germline V gene. CDR3 sequence: CASSLVGGRNTEAFF. CDR3 nucleotides: TGCGCCAGCAGCTTGGTGGGGGGGCGAAACACTGAAGCTTTCTTT.

The chain carries TRBV5-8 and TRBJ1-2, with D tentatively TRBD1 (6 bases). CDR1 is SGHTS and CDR2 is YDEGEE in the germline V gene. The CDR3 totals 13 residues. The V gene lost 1 base and the J gene lost 4 bases, with 8 bases spanning the gap. As DNA, the CDR3 is TGTGCCAGCAGCTTGACAGGGACCTATGGCTACACCTTC. It yields the protein CASSLTGTYGYTF.

The count of this clone is one. V and J are TRBV6-1 and TRBJ2-7; 7 nucleotides align to TRBD2. V lost 11 bases and J lost 2; bases outside the gene matches: 3. Germline values: CDR1 MNHNS, CDR2 SASEGT. The CDR3 length is 11 residues. CDR3: CASAGAYEQYF. CDR3 in DNA: TGTGCCTCGGCGGGAGCCTACGAGCAGTACTTC.